The clone carrying this T cell receptor (beta chain) was seen more than once but under ten times. The antigen is not known. The data belong to a study of T-cell reconstitution after alpha-beta-depleted transplantation in children. Notes on the study in general: Expanded clones from the graft, numbering several hundred, reportedly supplied alpha-beta T cells about two months after transplant.

The TCRbeta library was prepared with unique molecular identifiers. One entry per CDR3 protein, called by TCRdb with MiXCR from the PCR reads. This sample has hundreds of thousands of distinct CDR3 sequences; over 10% occur once, and the top ten carry over 2%. Trimming left V 3 bases short and J 4 bases short, with 7 bases between. Germline values: CDR1 LNHDA, CDR2 SQIVND (reference sequence). The CDR3 loop spans 13 amino acids. This TCR came from a male patient younger than 18 who had a stem cell transplant for acute myeloid leukemia, so the T cells may come from the graft donor. This chain connects TRBV19 to TRBJ2-1; D is unresolved. Sequenced material: PBMCs, mostly from graft donor cells, taken 360 days after TCRalphabeta/CD19-depleted stem cell transplant. The CDR3 here is CASSIRGYNEQFF. CDR3 coding DNA: TGTGCCAGTAGTATTCGTGGGTACAATGAGCAGTTCTTC.